This entry lists 25 T cell receptor beta chains sequenced from one sample in a study of T cell responses to AZD1222 COVID-19 vaccine. Generated by immunoSEQ multiplex PCR, the TCRdb table keeps only in-frame clones and is missing some. The sample includes some 110,000 clones, around nine tenths seen only once; the top ten take 3.5%. The sample was peripheral blood, taken 28 days after the second AZD1222 dose. The receptors were gathered from an adult who received the AZD1222 COVID-19 vaccine.

This chain uses TRBV2 with TRBJ1-2, with D uncertain. Germline V gene sequence: CDR1 SNHLY, CDR2 FYNNEI. V lost 2 bases to trimming and J lost 5 bases, with 12 bases between them. This CDR3 region has 14 residues. The CDR3 protein is CASSEIRLPYGYTF. The CDR3, as DNA: TGTGCCAGCAGTGAAATCCGCCTACCTTATGGCTACACCTTC. The whole variable domain, remainder taken from reference TRBV2 and TRBJ1-2, is EPEVTQTPSHQVTQMGQEVILRCVPISNHLYFYWYRQILGQKVEFLVSFYNNEISEKSEIFDDQFSVERPDGSNFTLKIRSTKLEDSAMYFCASSEIRLPYGYTFGSGTRLTVV.

This sequence joins TRBV6-2 or TRBV6-3 and TRBJ2-3; D is unclear. Germline V lookup: CDR1 MNHEY, CDR2 SVGEGT. V shed 2 bases and J shed 6 bases, with 21 bases lying between them. The CDR3 has 17 amino acids. The CDR3 region is CASSYLGQAILPDTQYF. The CDR3 coding sequence is TGTGCCAGCAGTTACCTCGGGCAGGCTATATTACCCGATACGCAGTATTTT.

The chain recombines TRBV28 with TRBJ1-5; D gene uncertain. Germline values: CDR1 MDHEN, CDR2 SYDVKM. CDR3 length equals 13 residues. V dropped 2 bases and J dropped 0 bases, with 2 bases sitting between them. The CDR3 reads CASSLSSNQPQHF. CDR3 bases: TGTGCCAGCAGTTTAAGTAGCAATCAGCCCCAGCATTTT.

The V gene is TRBV7-3, the J gene TRBJ1-2; a possible D gene is TRBD1 (5 bases). V lost 0 bases and J 6 bases, leaving 14 bases between the germline ends. Germline V gene sequence: CDR1 SGHTA, CDR2 FQGTGA. The CDR3 sequence is 15 residues long. The CDR3 DNA reads TGTGCCAGCAGCTTAACGCCTGGCGGGGGTGATGGCTACACCTTC. It yields the protein CASSLTPGGGDGYTF.

The chain joins TRBV19 to TRBJ2-3; tentatively, D is TRBD2 (6 bases). Germline CDR1 is LNHDA and CDR2 is SQIVND (reference sequence). V lost 6 bases and J 6 bases, leaving 16 bases between the germline ends. The CDR3 is 14 residues long. The chain's CDR3 is CASRDGGAGDTQYF. The CDR3 nucleotides read TGTGCCAGTAGAGATGGTGGGGCGGGGGATACGCAGTATTTT.

The chain joins TRBV11-3 to TRBJ2-2, with unresolved D. Germline-derived CDR1 and CDR2 are SGHNT and YENEEA. CDR3 size: 14 residues. Trimming took off 3 bases at V and 0 bases at J, with 5 bases between the two ends. The CDR3 DNA reads TGTGCCAGCAGCTTGATGACGAACACCGGGGAGCTGTTTTTT. It translates to CASSLMTNTGELFF.

This clone was seen a few times. The J gene is TRBJ1-2, the V gene TRBV2, with D maybe TRBD1 (5 bases). Germline CDR1 SNHLY, CDR2 FYNNEI. The CDR3 spans 13 residues. Trimming pared 5 bases from V and 8 bases from J, leaving 15 bases between. The CDR3 region is CASSTTGLRGYTF. CDR3 DNA: TGTGCCAGCAGTACCACGGGGCTACGGGGCTACACCTTC.

V gene TRBV27 combines with J gene TRBJ1-6; D not resolved. In germline, CDR1 is MNHEY, CDR2 SMNVEV (reference sequence). The CDR3 extends over 14 amino acids. The V and J ends lost 2 bases and 5 bases respectively, with 7 bases between them. CDR3 nucleotide sequence: TGTGCCAGCAGTTTACCGGGAGATAATTCACCCCTCCACTTT. This translates into CASSLPGDNSPLHF.

The chain uses TRBV20-1 and TRBJ2-5; no clear D gene. Germline lookup yields CDR1 DFQATT and CDR2 SNEGSKA (reference sequence). The CDR3 has 10 residues. V lost 6 bases and J lost 5, with 7 bases in between. In DNA, the CDR3 is TGCAGTGCCCACGGGGAGACCCAGTACTTC. The encoded protein is CSAHGETQYF.

The J gene is TRBJ2-7, the V gene TRBV11-2, with D tentatively TRBD2 (6 bases). The CDR3 is 14 amino acids. The V gene lost 5 bases and the J gene lost 4 bases, with 15 bases spanning the gap. Germline CDR1 reads SGHAT; CDR2 reads FQNNGV. The CDR3 DNA is TGTGCCAGCAGCCGCGTCGGGAGAAGTTACGAGCAGTACTTC. It yields the protein CASSRVGRSYEQYF.

This clone is a singleton in its sample. The gene calls are TRBV19 and TRBJ2-1; D is ambiguous. CDR1 and CDR2 from the germline V gene are LNHDA and SQIVND (reference sequence). CDR3 length: 16 residues. V was pared by 4 bases and J by 2 bases, with 15 bases between. The CDR3 nucleotides are TGTGCCAGTAGTAAATACGCAACCCCCCCCTACAATGAGCAGTTCTTC. As protein: CASSKYATPPYNEQFF.

V is TRBV27 and J is TRBJ2-2; D not certain. This CDR3 has 13 amino acids. V lost 3 bases to trimming and J lost 4 bases, with 6 bases between them. Germline V gene sequence: CDR1 MNHEY, CDR2 SMNVEV (reference sequence). In DNA form, the CDR3 reads TGTGCCAGCAGTTTCCAGAGCACCGGGGAGCTGTTTTTT. Its protein product is CASSFQSTGELFF.

The CDR3 coding sequence is TGCGCCAGCAGCCGGAAGGACGGCAATCAGCCCCAGCATTTT. It is translated as CASSRKDGNQPQHF. V usage is TRBV4-1 and J usage is TRBJ1-5; D is ambiguous. Germline values: CDR1 MGHRA, CDR2 YSYEKL. V lost 4 bases, J lost 2 bases, and 9 bases lay in between. This CDR3 contains 14 residues.

This chain connects TRBV30 to TRBJ2-7; 13 bases align to TRBD2. The germline V gene encodes CDR1 GTSNPN and CDR2 SVGIG (reference sequence). This CDR3 contains 16 residues. With V trimmed by 7 bases and J by 2 bases, 11 bases remained unmatched. CDR3 in DNA: TGTGCCTCAGGACTAGCGGGAGCCAAGAGACCCTACGAGCAGTACTTC. It yields the protein CASGLAGAKRPYEQYF.

The CDR3 nucleotides are TGCGCCAGCAGCCAGGGCGGGGGGAGCGGGGGCACCACAGATACGCAGTATTTT. As protein: CASSQGGGSGGTTDTQYF. This chain joins TRBV4-3 and TRBJ2-3; 8 bases are shared with TRBD2. Germline loops: CDR1 LGHNA, CDR2 YSLEER. This CDR3 region has 18 residues. Trimming at V came to 3 bases and at J to 2 bases, leaving 13 bases not matched to a gene.

This chain connects TRBV4-3 to TRBJ1-2; D remains unclear. The CDR3 consists of 16 residues. Germline-derived CDR1 and CDR2 are LGHNA and YSLEER. V was cut by 1 base and J by 4 bases, with 16 bases left in between. The CDR3 region is CASSQAHDVGGYGYTF. CDR3 coding DNA: TGCGCCAGCAGCCAAGCTCATGATGTCGGCGGCTATGGCTACACCTTC.

CDR3 residues: CASSFQGRSNEKLFF. CDR3 sequence (DNA): TGTGCCAGCAGCTTTCAGGGACGGTCTAATGAAAAACTGTTTTTT. This rearrangement joins TRBV11-2 to TRBJ1-4, with a weak D call TRBD1 (5 bases). The V and J ends lost 3 bases and 3 bases respectively, with 11 bases between them. In germline, CDR1 is SGHAT, CDR2 FQNNGV. The CDR3 covers 15 residues.

V and J are TRBV24-1 and TRBJ2-5, with TRBD2 matching over 10 bases. Germline V gene sequence: CDR1 KGHDR, CDR2 SFDVKD. The CDR3 is 13 residues long. The ends lost 1 base at V and 12 bases at J; junction bases unmatched: 4. The CDR3 sequence is CATSDFRTSGEYF. The CDR3 coding sequence is TGTGCCACCAGTGATTTCCGAACTAGCGGGGAGTACTTC.

The genes are TRBV4-3 and TRBJ2-1; TRBD2 agrees at 10 bases. Trimming took 0 bases from V and 3 from J; bases not matched to a gene: 2. The CDR3 is 16 residues long. CDR1 is LGHNA and CDR2 is YSLEER in the germline V gene. DNA for the CDR3: TGCGCCAGCAGCCAAGACCCTAGCGGGGGCTACAATGAGCAGTTCTTC. This codes for CASSQDPSGGYNEQFF.

CDR3 protein: CASRPGALVNTEAFF. CDR3 bases: TGTGCCAGCAGGCCGGGGGCCCTCGTGAACACTGAAGCTTTCTTT. The chain has TRBV2 and TRBJ1-1, with a weak D call TRBD1 (6 bases). This CDR3 comprises 15 residues. The germline V gene has CDR1 SNHLY and CDR2 FYNNEI. The V and J ends lost 6 bases and 0 bases respectively, with 14 bases between them.

V and J are TRBV25-1 and TRBJ1-5; tentative D call: TRBD1 (5 bases). Per the germline V gene, CDR1 is MGHDK and CDR2 is SYGVNS. Trimming left V 1 base short and J 1 base short, with 14 bases between. The CDR3 spans 17 residues. CDR3 DNA: TGTGCCAGCAGTGAATCTGGCCGAGGGGAAAGCAATCAGCCCCAGCATTTT. Its translation is CASSESGRGESNQPQHF.

V gene TRBV7-2 combines with J gene TRBJ1-4; perhaps TRBD1 as D (5 bases). Germline lookup yields CDR1 SGHTA and CDR2 FQGNSA. V was shortened by 1 base and J by 10 bases, with 13 bases between the two germline ends. The CDR3 is made up of 14 amino acids. The CDR3 loop is CASSLEGSASKLFF. The CDR3 region has the DNA TGTGCCAGCAGCTTAGAGGGGTCCGCTTCAAAACTGTTTTTT.

The V call is TRBV21-1, the J call TRBJ1-2. TRBV21-1 is a recognized pseudogene. The CDR3 is 13 residues long. CDR3 protein: CARNGGESYGYTF. DNA for the CDR3: TGTGCCAGAAACGGGGGCGAAAGCTATGGCTACACCTTC.

This clone was picked up one time. This chain connects TRBV29-1 to TRBJ2-4, with unresolved D. Per germline, CDR1 SQVTM and CDR2 ANQGSEA. Between the trimmed V and J ends, which lost 1 base and 4 bases, there was a span of 5 bases. The CDR3 is made up of 12 amino acids. CDR3 in DNA: TGCAGCGTTGAAGTGGGGAAAAACATTCAGTACTTC. Protein: CSVEVGKNIQYF.

The V call is TRBV9, the J call TRBJ2-1, with 11 bases identical to TRBD2. Germline values: CDR1 SGDLS, CDR2 YYNGEE. The CDR3 runs 15 residues. V lost 0 bases, J lost 10 bases, and 6 bases stayed unmatched. CDR3: CASSVGGLAELEQFF. In nucleotides, the CDR3 is TGTGCCAGCAGCGTAGGGGGACTAGCGGAGCTAGAGCAGTTCTTC.